The 4 T cell receptor beta chains below were found in one sample sequenced in a study of CD8 T cells in ankylosing spondylitis. Using its own MiXCR run on the 5' RACE reads, TCRdb lists one record per CDR3 protein. The sample shows 150,000 to 200,000 distinct CDR3 sequences, 13% of them seen only once. Sequencing was carried out using blood, either unsorted or a sorted T cell fraction (not recorded which). Source of these receptors: a female donor with ankylosing spondylitis or in good health (not recorded which).

This clonotype was observed many times. This chain uses TRBV12-3 or TRBV12-4 with TRBJ2-7, with D possibly called TRBD1 or TRBD2 (6 bases each). The ends were cut back, 2 bases at V and 6 bases at J, with 17 bases in the middle. CDR3 length equals 15 residues. The CDR3 region is CASSLLIRGPFEQYF. The CDR3 DNA reads TGTGCCAGCAGTTTATTGATCCGGGGGCCCTTCGAGCAGTACTTC.

Comments on this clonotype: This may stem from a read error, because a much larger clone lies one nucleotide away. For the CDR3, the DNA is TGTGCCTGGTCCTTCGGGCTCAAACTTCAGCCCCGGCATTTT. Amino acid sequence: CAWSFGLKLQPRHF. The V gene is TRBV30, the J gene TRBJ1-5; the D is unclear. The CDR3 runs 14 residues. Looked up from germline, CDR1 is GTSNPN and CDR2 is SVGIG (reference sequence).

Points on this clonotype: The junction does not match germline at one end; this may be a read error. The rearrangement links TRBV20-1 to TRBJ2-5, with TRBD2 matching 12 bases. The CDR3 extends over 16 amino acids. Germline CDR1 is DFQATT and CDR2 is SNEGSKA (reference sequence). The CDR3 nucleotides read TGCAGTGCCCATCATGGACTAGCGGGAAACCAAGAGGCCCAGTACTTC. It yields the protein CSAHHGLAGNQEAQYF.

The chain couples TRBV6-1 to TRBJ1-5; 8 positions agree with TRBD1. Per germline, CDR1 MNHNS and CDR2 SASEGT. There are 16 residues in the CDR3. V shed 2 bases, J shed 3 bases, and the junction held 6 bases outside the gene matches. The DNA of the CDR3 is TGTGCCAGCAGTGAATGGGAGGGACAGGTCAATCAGCCCCAGCATTTT. Translated, it gives CASSEWEGQVNQPQHF.